The 31 T cell receptor beta chains presented below share a single source sample, sequenced in a study of CD8 T cells in ankylosing spondylitis. Using its own MiXCR run on the 5' RACE reads, TCRdb lists one record per CDR3 protein. The sample has some 250,000 distinct CDR3 sequences; roughly a quarter are singletons. The sequencing input was blood, either unsorted or a sorted T cell fraction (not recorded which). The source is a male donor with ankylosing spondylitis or in good health (not recorded which).

This clonotype was seen more than once but under ten times. The chain recombines TRBV6-5 with TRBJ2-2; no firm D call. The CDR3 extends over 15 amino acids. The ends were cut back, 6 bases at V and 5 bases at J, with 16 bases in the middle. Germline CDR1 reads MNHEY; CDR2 reads SVGAGI. The CDR3 DNA is TGTGCCAGCAGCTACATTTTCGGTGGAACCGGGGAGCTGTTTTTT. Translated, it gives CASSYIFGGTGELFF.

This clonotype has just a few counts. J is TRBJ2-1 and V is TRBV20-1; 10 bases are shared with TRBD2. This CDR3 spans 19 amino acids. Germline CDR1 DFQATT, CDR2 SNEGSKA (reference sequence). Germline trimming cut 4 bases from V and 7 bases from J; bases unmatched to any gene: 22. The DNA of the CDR3 is TGCAGTGCTACCCCCGTTGGGCTAGCGGGGGCAGCTTTTAGAAATGAGCAGTTCTTC. Translating gives CSATPVGLAGAAFRNEQFF.

About this clonotype itself: Relative to the germline gene, one junction end is altered; a read error may explain this. The chain is built from TRBV12-3 or TRBV12-4 and TRBJ1-2; possibly TRBD1 for D (6 bases). The CDR3 consists of 11 residues. Here the CDR3 reads CASSLGGAQAF. The CDR3 region has the DNA TGTGCCAGCAGTTTGGGGGGCGCCCAGGCCTTC.

This clonotype showed up many times. The CDR3 reads CASSLKGNTEAFF. The CDR3 coding sequence is TGTGCCAGCAGTTTAAAGGGGAACACTGAAGCTTTCTTT. The chain carries TRBV12-3 or TRBV12-4 and TRBJ1-1; the D is unclear. V lost 2 bases and J lost 1, with 5 bases in between. The CDR3 is made up of 13 amino acids.

This chain links TRBV5-1 with TRBJ2-5; maybe TRBD2 (5 bases). Trimming pared 3 bases from V and 5 bases from J, leaving 11 bases between. This CDR3 comprises 13 residues. Germline V CDR1 and CDR2: SGHRS, YFSETQ. CDR3 sequence reads: CASSSGIMETQYF. The CDR3 region has the DNA TGCGCCAGCAGCTCCGGGATAATGGAGACCCAGTACTTC.

In its sample, this clonotype was seen a few times. The rearrangement uses TRBV20-1 and TRBJ2-4; either TRBD1 or TRBD2 may supply D (5 bases each). The V end was cut by 1 base, the J end by 10 bases, with 20 bases between. The germline V gene has CDR1 DFQATT and CDR2 SNEGSKA (reference sequence). This CDR3 has 15 amino acids. The CDR3 bases are TGCAGTGCTAGAGGGGCCGGGACCCTCGGAGGAATTCAGTACTTC. This encodes CSARGAGTLGGIQYF.

This clonotype was detected many times. The rearrangement joins TRBV12-3 or TRBV12-4 to TRBJ1-5; 7 nucleotides match TRBD1. The CDR3 loop spans 15 amino acids. After removal of 8 bases from V and 4 bases from J, the junction contained 11 bases not matched to a gene. In DNA form, the CDR3 reads TGTGCCAGCGGATGGGGACAGCCCCCTAATCAGCCCCAGCATTTT. Its translation: CASGWGQPPNQPQHF.

This clonotype turned up a few times. The rearrangement links TRBV20-1 to TRBJ2-3, with 7 positions matching TRBD1. The CDR3 extends over 14 amino acids. Trimming at V came to 2 bases and at J to 3 bases, leaving 5 bases not matched to a gene. Germline values: CDR1 DFQATT, CDR2 SNEGSKA (reference sequence). The CDR3 is CSARTGDLTDTQYF. The CDR3 DNA sequence: TGCAGTGCTAGAACAGGGGATTTGACAGATACGCAGTATTTT.

This clonotype was observed a few times. V gene TRBV6-1 combines with J gene TRBJ2-1; 7 bases align to TRBD1. The CDR3 loop spans 16 amino acids. J was trimmed by 2 bases and V by 5 bases; bases with no gene match: 9. CDR1 and CDR2 (germline): MNHNS, SASEGT. The DNA for the CDR3 is TGTGCCAGCAGTAATACAGGGGTGGGGACCTACAATGAGCAGTTCTTC. Translating it yields CASSNTGVGTYNEQFF.

For this clonotype: A much more abundant neighbour one base away suggests this may be a read error. The gene calls are TRBV29-1 and TRBJ2-1; 7 bases align to TRBD1. This CDR3 comprises 12 residues. The germline V gene encodes CDR1 SQVTM and CDR2 ANQGSEA. Trimming cost V 7 bases and J 5 bases; bases outside gene matches: 5. The CDR3 is CSALTGHNEQFF. CDR3 in DNA: TGCAGCGCCTTGACAGGGCACAATGAGCAGTTCTTC.

Of note for this clonotype: One end of the junction is discordant with germline, which a read error may explain. The chain carries TRBV12-3 or TRBV12-4 and TRBJ2-7; 7 bases agree with TRBD1. The CDR3 extends over 18 amino acids. The CDR3 loop is CAISLARGGAIPSYEQYF. CDR3 DNA sequence: TGTGCCATCAGTTTAGCGAGAGGGGGCGCGATCCCCTCCTACGAGCAGTACTTC.

Ten or more counts support this clonotype. This chain joins TRBV20-1 and TRBJ2-3, with 8 bases identical to TRBD1. This CDR3 spans 15 amino acids. Germline trimming cut 3 bases from V and 7 bases from J; bases unmatched to any gene: 12. The germline V gene has CDR1 DFQATT and CDR2 SNEGSKA (reference sequence). In nucleotides, the CDR3 is TGCAGTGCTAGGGACAGGGTGAATGGAATTCATACGCAGTATTTT. It is translated as CSARDRVNGIHTQYF.

This clonotype was seen repeatedly, ten times or more. V is TRBV12-3 or TRBV12-4 and J is TRBJ2-7, with D perhaps TRBD2 (6 bases). The CDR3 is made up of 14 amino acids. V lost 3 bases and J lost 0, with 9 bases in between. CDR3 sequence: CASSFTSFSYEQYF. As DNA, the CDR3 is TGTGCCAGCAGTTTTACTAGCTTCTCCTACGAGCAGTACTTC.

This clonotype has ten or more counts. The rearrangement joins TRBV27 to TRBJ2-7; 8 bases line up with TRBD2. The CDR3 is 15 amino acids. V lost 5 bases, J lost 4 bases, and 10 bases stayed unmatched. Germline V gives CDR1 MNHEY, CDR2 SMNVEV (reference sequence). CDR3: CASSEVGTSRYEQYF. CDR3 sequence (DNA): TGTGCCAGCAGTGAAGTAGGGACTAGTCGATACGAGCAGTACTTC.

This clonotype has at least ten counts. A read error may produce the germline difference seen at one junction end. The chain combines TRBV7-2 with TRBJ2-1; 8 bases are shared with TRBD2. CDR1 is SGHTA, CDR2 FQGNSA, per germline. This CDR3 has 15 amino acids. CDR3 protein: CASSLAGPSYNEQFF. The CDR3 DNA is TGTGCCAGCAGTTTAGCGGGACCTTCCTACAATGAGCAGTTCTTC.

The sample holds many counts of this clonotype. The gene calls are TRBV29-1 and TRBJ2-3, with D unresolved. Germline values: CDR1 SQVTM, CDR2 ANQGSEA. This CDR3 is 13 amino acids long. With 3 bases removed from V and 5 bases from J, the gap between germline ends came to 12 bases. The CDR3 spells CSVDPVGGDTQYF. In nucleotides, the CDR3 is TGCAGCGTTGACCCCGTGGGCGGAGATACGCAGTATTTT.

This clonotype was found a few times. The CDR3 protein is CSAALAGGTDTQYF. The DNA of the CDR3 is TGCAGTGCGGCGCTAGCGGGGGGTACAGATACGCAGTATTTT. The chain joins TRBV20-1 to TRBJ2-3, with 11 bases aligning to TRBD2. V was clipped by 6 bases and J by 3 bases; unmatched bases: 5. This CDR3 has 14 residues. Germline CDR1 and CDR2: DFQATT and SNEGSKA (reference sequence).

This clonotype has a count of ten or more. The chain combines TRBV12-3 or TRBV12-4 with TRBJ2-7, with D perhaps TRBD1 (6 bases). The CDR3 sequence is 12 residues long. The germline V and J ends were trimmed by 10 bases and 4 bases, with 14 bases remaining between them. The CDR3 coding sequence is TGTGCCACCTCAACAGGGTTTTACGAGCAGTACTTC. As protein: CATSTGFYEQYF.

Many counts were recorded for this clonotype. The CDR3: CASSFMTGAGNTIYF. The CDR3, as DNA: TGTGCCAGCAGCTTCATGACAGGAGCTGGAAACACCATATATTTT. The gene calls are TRBV7-2 and TRBJ1-3, with D possibly being TRBD1 (6 bases). V was shortened by 3 bases and J by 2 bases, with 11 bases between the two germline ends. This CDR3 has 15 amino acids. Germline V lookup: CDR1 SGHTA, CDR2 FQGNSA.

The DNA of the CDR3 is TGCAGCGTTGTCGTGAAGGGGGGAGCCTACGAGCAGTACTTC. Residues: CSVVVKGGAYEQYF. The J gene is TRBJ2-7, the V gene TRBV29-1; D might be TRBD1 or TRBD2, each matching 6 bases. The CDR3 length is 14 residues. With 4 bases removed from V and 2 bases from J, the gap between germline ends came to 15 bases. Germline CDR1 and CDR2: SQVTM and ANQGSEA.

The chain combines TRBV5-1 with TRBJ2-1; no reliable D call. This CDR3 contains 12 residues. From germline, CDR1 is SGHRS and CDR2 YFSETQ. The V end was cut by 4 bases, the J end by 5 bases, with 7 bases between. CDR3: CASSKNNNEQFF. CDR3 sequence (DNA): TGCGCCAGCAGCAAGAATAACAATGAGCAGTTCTTC.

This clonotype has a handful of counts. The chain is built from TRBV10-1 and TRBJ2-2, with D uncertain. V shed 3 bases and J shed 9 bases, with 5 bases lying between them. In germline, CDR1 is WNHNN, CDR2 SYGVQD (reference sequence). The CDR3 spans 11 residues. The CDR3 DNA follows: TGCGCCAGCAGTGATAGCTGGGAGCTGTTTTTT. Protein product: CASSDSWELFF.

This clonotype appeared many times. DNA for the CDR3: TGCAGTGCTAGCGGGGGGAAGACTGAAGCTTTCTTT. It yields the protein CSASGGKTEAFF. The chain recombines TRBV20-1 with TRBJ1-1; a possible D gene is TRBD1 (5 bases). Germline CDR1 and CDR2: DFQATT and SNEGSKA (reference sequence). This CDR3 is built from 12 residues. V lost 3 bases, J lost 5 bases, and 10 bases lay in between.

This clonotype was detected a few times. The V and J genes are TRBV29-1 and TRBJ2-3, with a weak D call TRBD1 (7 bases). The V gene lost 7 bases and the J gene lost 5 bases, with 13 bases spanning the gap. CDR3 length equals 12 residues. The germline gives CDR1 SQVTM, CDR2 ANQGSEA. CDR3 region: CSGHRGGDTQYF. The CDR3 nucleotides read TGCAGCGGCCACAGGGGAGGAGATACGCAGTATTTT.

This clonotype appeared many times. For the CDR3, the DNA is TGCAGTGCCGACAAAGGGCATGGGGGGGAGCTGTTTTTT. Translation gives CSADKGHGGELFF. The V call is TRBV20-1, the J call TRBJ2-2; D ambiguous. This CDR3 is built from 13 residues. Germline V lookup: CDR1 DFQATT, CDR2 SNEGSKA (reference sequence). The V gene lost 6 bases and the J gene lost 8 bases, with 16 bases spanning the gap.

The chain couples TRBV20-1 to TRBJ2-2; no clear D gene. The V gene's germline CDR1 is DFQATT and CDR2 SNEGSKA (reference sequence). There are 12 residues in the CDR3. Trimming left V 1 base short and J 7 bases short, with 7 bases between. The CDR3 protein is CSARVPHGELFF. The CDR3 DNA reads as TGCAGTGCTAGAGTTCCCCACGGGGAGCTGTTTTTT.

This clonotype was found many times. V is TRBV20-1 and J is TRBJ1-1; 7 bases are a match to TRBD1. The CDR3 contains 15 residues. Trimming removed 0 bases from V and 2 bases from J; junction bases left unmatched: 6. Germline CDR1 DFQATT, CDR2 SNEGSKA (reference sequence). The CDR3 DNA is TGCAGTGCTAGAGATAGGGGGCACGCCAACACTGAAGCTTTCTTT. Translating gives CSARDRGHANTEAFF.

This chain connects TRBV18 to TRBJ2-5; perhaps TRBD2 as D (5 bases). Germline V gene lookup returns CDR1 KGHSH and CDR2 LQKENI. The V and J ends lost 1 base and 7 bases respectively, with 13 bases between them. This CDR3 has 14 amino acids. CDR3 loop: CASSPREKPGTQYF. CDR3 sequence (DNA): TGTGCCAGCTCACCACGGGAGAAACCGGGGACCCAGTACTTC.

The CDR3 bases are TGTGCCAGCAGTTATCAGGGTGCCGGGGAGCTGTTTTTT. Amino acid sequence: CASSYQGAGELFF. V usage is TRBV2 and J usage is TRBJ2-2, with TRBD1 as a possible D gene (5 bases). Germline lookup yields CDR1 SNHLY and CDR2 FYNNEI. The ends were cut back, 5 bases at V and 6 bases at J, with 10 bases in the middle. The CDR3 sequence is 13 residues long.

This clonotype was found a few times. This chain uses TRBV12-3 or TRBV12-4 with TRBJ2-7, with a tentative D call TRBD2 (5 bases). Trimming pared 8 bases from V and 2 bases from J, leaving 19 bases between. The CDR3 is 15 amino acids. CDR3 in DNA: TGTGCCAGCCTGGTCTCGGACTTTCGGGCCTACGAGCAGTACTTC. Translating gives CASLVSDFRAYEQYF.

This clonotype appeared a few times. The chain carries TRBV20-1 and TRBJ2-2; a weak D match, TRBD2 (6 bases). Germline lookup yields CDR1 DFQATT and CDR2 SNEGSKA (reference sequence). The length of the CDR3 is 14 residues. Trimming took 5 bases from V and 2 from J, leaving 12 bases between them. The CDR3 DNA reads TGCAGTGCTTCCCCGGGACTTAACACCGGGGAGCTGTTTTTT. Its protein is CSASPGLNTGELFF.